This T cell receptor beta chain came from a study of T cells in Graves' hyperthyroidism and ophthalmopathy. The table lists this clonotype with many counts. What it binds is not known. Study observations and caveats: Most thyroid clonotypes that were expanded above 0.001 also turned up in blood.

This CDR3 is built from 13 residues. V lost 7 bases and J lost 1, with 9 bases in between. The germline V gene encodes CDR1 KGHDR and CDR2 SFDVKD. TCR beta CDR3 regions were amplified from RNA transcripts. First-round RT-PCR targeting the TCR CDR3 was performed with the HTBI primer set. TCRdb independently ran MiXCR on the multiplex PCR reads; one entry per CDR3 protein. The sample includes almost 250,000 distinct CDR3 sequences, about 25% of them seen just once. The chain carries TRBV24-1 and TRBJ1-1; D gene uncertain. This receptor was obtained from a woman in her thirties or forties with Graves' ophthalmopathy. Sample: blood. CDR3 sequence reads: CATRSHRNTEAFF. CDR3 bases: TGTGCCACCAGGTCCCACAGGAACACTGAAGCTTTCTTT.